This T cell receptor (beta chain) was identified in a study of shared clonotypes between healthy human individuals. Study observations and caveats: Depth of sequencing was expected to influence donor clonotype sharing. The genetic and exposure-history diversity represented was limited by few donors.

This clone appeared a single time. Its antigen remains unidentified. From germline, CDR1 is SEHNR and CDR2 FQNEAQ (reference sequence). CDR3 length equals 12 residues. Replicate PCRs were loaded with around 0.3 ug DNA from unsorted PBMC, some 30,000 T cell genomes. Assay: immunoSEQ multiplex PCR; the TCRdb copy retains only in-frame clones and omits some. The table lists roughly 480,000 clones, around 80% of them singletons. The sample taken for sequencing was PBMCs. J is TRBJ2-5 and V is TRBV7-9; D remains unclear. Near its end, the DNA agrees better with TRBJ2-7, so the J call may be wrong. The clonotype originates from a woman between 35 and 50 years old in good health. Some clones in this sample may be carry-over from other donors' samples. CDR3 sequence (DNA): TGTGCCAGCAGCCTTCCCAAAGGCGAGCAGTACTTC. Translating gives CASSLPKGEQYF.